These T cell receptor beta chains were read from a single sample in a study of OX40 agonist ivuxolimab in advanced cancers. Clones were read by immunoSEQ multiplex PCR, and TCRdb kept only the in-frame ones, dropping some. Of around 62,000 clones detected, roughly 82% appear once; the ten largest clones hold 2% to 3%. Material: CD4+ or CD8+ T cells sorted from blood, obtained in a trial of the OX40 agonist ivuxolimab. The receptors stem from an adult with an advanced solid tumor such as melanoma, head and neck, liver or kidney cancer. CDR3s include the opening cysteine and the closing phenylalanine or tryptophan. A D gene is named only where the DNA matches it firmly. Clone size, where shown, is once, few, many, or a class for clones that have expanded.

CDR3nt: TGCGCCGGCAGCTTGGCCCTTAGGACAGGGACCTACGAGCAGTACTTC
CDR3aa: CAGSLALRTGTYEQYF
v_gene: TRBV5-1
abundance: -
j_gene: TRBJ2-7
d_gene: TRBD1

CDR3nt: TGTGCCAGCATCAGATGGGGTTCTGGCGGAAACACCATATATTTT
CDR3aa: CASIRWGSGGNTIYF
v_gene: TRBV5-8
abundance: -
j_gene: TRBJ1-3
d_gene: -

CDR3nt: TGCGCCAGCGGTACTAGCGCTCACACAGATACGCAGTATTTT
CDR3aa: CASGTSAHTDTQYF
v_gene: TRBV5-1
abundance: -
j_gene: TRBJ2-3
d_gene: TRBD2

CDR3nt: TGCGCCAGCACACTTTTCTCCGGGGAGCTGTTTTTT
CDR3aa: CASTLFSGELFF
v_gene: TRBV5-1
abundance: -
j_gene: TRBJ2-2
d_gene: -

CDR3nt: TGTGCCAGCAGCTTAGGAGGGACCCCCACTGAAGCTTTCTTT
CDR3aa: CASSLGGTPTEAFF
v_gene: TRBV11-3
abundance: -
j_gene: TRBJ1-1
d_gene: -

CDR3nt: TGCGCCAGCAGCTTGATCGGGGGGGCCCAAAACATTCAGTACTTC
CDR3aa: CASSLIGGAQNIQYF
v_gene: TRBV5-1
abundance: -
j_gene: TRBJ2-4
d_gene: TRBD2

CDR3nt: TGTGCCAGCAGTTTGGGAGGGAGGAAGAAAACTGAAGCTTTCTTT
CDR3aa: CASSLGGRKKTEAFF
v_gene: TRBV28
abundance: once
j_gene: TRBJ1-1
d_gene: -

CDR3nt: TGTGCCAGCAGCCAAGATCTGGGGGGCCAAGAGACCCAGTACTTC
CDR3aa: CASSQDLGGQETQYF
v_gene: TRBV14
abundance: -
j_gene: TRBJ2-5
d_gene: -

CDR3nt: TGCGCCAGCAGCCAACACGGGACTAGCGGCGACGAGCAGTACTTC
CDR3aa: CASSQHGTSGDEQYF
v_gene: TRBV4-1
abundance: -
j_gene: TRBJ2-7
d_gene: TRBD2

CDR3nt: TGTGCCAGCAGCTTAGGGGGGACAGGTCAAGAGACCCAGTACTTC
CDR3aa: CASSLGGTGQETQYF
v_gene: TRBV7-9
abundance: -
j_gene: TRBJ2-5
d_gene: TRBD1

CDR3nt: TGTGCCAGCTCACCACGTCGGACTAGCGGCCAAGAGACCCAGTACTTC
CDR3aa: CASSPRRTSGQETQYF
v_gene: TRBV18
abundance: -
j_gene: TRBJ2-5
d_gene: TRBD2

CDR3nt: TGTGCCAGCAGCTTTAGCACAGATACGCAGTATTTT
CDR3aa: CASSFSTDTQYF
v_gene: TRBV7-2
abundance: once
j_gene: TRBJ2-3
d_gene: -

CDR3nt: TGCGCCAGCACCGAGGTGGAGTTCATGAACACTGAAGCTTTCTTT
CDR3aa: CASTEVEFMNTEAFF
v_gene: TRBV5-1
abundance: few
j_gene: TRBJ1-1
d_gene: -

CDR3nt: TGTGCCAGCGGACGGGAGGGCGCGGGCACTGAAGCTTTCTTT
CDR3aa: CASGREGAGTEAFF
v_gene: TRBV2
abundance: -
j_gene: TRBJ1-1
d_gene: -

CDR3nt: TGTGCCAGTAGTCCGGGAGGGACAGGGGCTAACTATGGCTACACCTTC
CDR3aa: CASSPGGTGANYGYTF
v_gene: TRBV19
abundance: -
j_gene: TRBJ1-2
d_gene: TRBD1

CDR3nt: TGTGCCAGCAGGTCAGGGAATTCACCCCTCCACTTT
CDR3aa: CASRSGNSPLHF
v_gene: TRBV27
abundance: few
j_gene: TRBJ1-6
d_gene: -

CDR3nt: TGTGCCAGCAGCATCCTAGTCGGGGGGAAGTGGAGCACAGATACGCAGTATTTT
CDR3aa: CASSILVGGKWSTDTQYF
v_gene: TRBV5-4
abundance: -
j_gene: TRBJ2-3
d_gene: TRBD2

CDR3nt: TGTGCCAGCTCACCAAGCATCCAGCGTGGAAACACCATATATTTT
CDR3aa: CASSPSIQRGNTIYF
v_gene: TRBV18
abundance: -
j_gene: TRBJ1-3
d_gene: -

CDR3nt: TGCGCCAGCAGCCCCCGCACTAGCGGACTCACAGATACGCAGTATTTT
CDR3aa: CASSPRTSGLTDTQYF
v_gene: TRBV5-1
abundance: -
j_gene: TRBJ2-3
d_gene: TRBD2

CDR3nt: TGTGCCAGCAGTGAAGAGAATACCCATAGCAATCAGCCCCAGCATTTT
CDR3aa: CASSEENTHSNQPQHF
v_gene: TRBV6-1
abundance: -
j_gene: TRBJ1-5
d_gene: -

CDR3nt: TGCAGCGTGGAGGGCGGGCAGGGGAACTACGAGCAGTACTTC
CDR3aa: CSVEGGQGNYEQYF
v_gene: TRBV29-1
abundance: -
j_gene: TRBJ2-7
d_gene: -

CDR3nt: TGTGCCAGCAGCATTACAGGGGGCGCTGGGGCCAACGTCCTGACTTTC
CDR3aa: CASSITGGAGANVLTF
v_gene: TRBV7-2
abundance: -
j_gene: TRBJ2-6
d_gene: TRBD1

CDR3nt: TGTGCCAGCAGTTTCCCCGATCAGCCCCAGCATTTT
CDR3aa: CASSFPDQPQHF
v_gene: TRBV28
abundance: -
j_gene: TRBJ1-5
d_gene: -

CDR3nt: TGTGCCAGTAGGAAACCGGGACAGGGGGTTAATGAGCAGTTCTTC
CDR3aa: CASRKPGQGVNEQFF
v_gene: TRBV19
abundance: -
j_gene: TRBJ2-1
d_gene: TRBD1

CDR3nt: TGTGCCAGTAGTATCCGCGGGACTAGCAACAATGAGCAGTTCTTC
CDR3aa: CASSIRGTSNNEQFF
v_gene: TRBV19
abundance: -
j_gene: TRBJ2-1
d_gene: TRBD2

CDR3nt: TGTGCCAGTACTCGCACCGGGGAGCTGTTTTTT
CDR3aa: CASTRTGELFF
v_gene: TRBV19
abundance: -
j_gene: TRBJ2-2
d_gene: -

CDR3nt: TGTGCCAGCAGTAAAAACAGGGGTAACTATGGCTACACCTTC
CDR3aa: CASSKNRGNYGYTF
v_gene: TRBV28
abundance: -
j_gene: TRBJ1-2
d_gene: TRBD1

CDR3nt: TGTGCCAGCAAAATTTCTGGGCAGCCCAATGCGCCCCAGCATTTT
CDR3aa: CASKISGQPNAPQHF
v_gene: TRBV7-2
abundance: -
j_gene: TRBJ1-5
d_gene: -

CDR3nt: TGTGCCAGCAGCCAACCGGGACAGGGGGGCAATGAGCAGTTCTTC
CDR3aa: CASSQPGQGGNEQFF
v_gene: TRBV4-2
abundance: -
j_gene: TRBJ2-1
d_gene: TRBD1

CDR3nt: TGTGCCACCCCTCCTCAGGGGGAGACCCAGTACTTC
CDR3aa: CATPPQGETQYF
v_gene: TRBV7-3
abundance: -
j_gene: TRBJ2-5
d_gene: -

CDR3nt: TGCAGCGTCGCCTCCGGGACAGGGGGCGGTGGCTACACCTTC
CDR3aa: CSVASGTGGGGYTF
v_gene: TRBV29-1
abundance: -
j_gene: TRBJ1-2
d_gene: TRBD1

CDR3nt: TGTGCCAGCAGCTTAAAGGGGCCACGGATGGTAGCTTTCTTT
CDR3aa: CASSLKGPRMVAFF
v_gene: TRBV11-1
abundance: -
j_gene: TRBJ1-1
d_gene: -

CDR3nt: TGTGCCAGTGCCCCGGACAGAGACACTGAAGCTTTCTTT
CDR3aa: CASAPDRDTEAFF
v_gene: TRBV19
abundance: -
j_gene: TRBJ1-1
d_gene: -

CDR3nt: TGTGCCAGCAGTTACCGTGGGGAGGGGAACTATGGCTACACCTTC
CDR3aa: CASSYRGEGNYGYTF
v_gene: TRBV6-5
abundance: -
j_gene: TRBJ1-2
d_gene: -

CDR3nt: TGCGCCAGCAGCTTGGTGGCGGGGGGCGGGGAGACCCAGTACTTC
CDR3aa: CASSLVAGGGETQYF
v_gene: TRBV5-1
abundance: -
j_gene: TRBJ2-5
d_gene: TRBD2

CDR3nt: TGTGCCAGCAGCGCGGGACAGGGGTTGAACACTGAAGCTTTCTTT
CDR3aa: CASSAGQGLNTEAFF
v_gene: TRBV11-3
abundance: -
j_gene: TRBJ1-1
d_gene: TRBD1